This T cell receptor beta chain was documented in a study of untreated major depressive disorder. Controls never had mood disorders and self-rated depressive symptoms at 5 or less. TCRdb's copy holds only in-frame clones and misses some; the assay was immunoSEQ multiplex PCR. Here the sample spans approximately 20,000 clones, under 90% being singletons. This clonotype was obtained from a woman aged 25 to 39 in good health. The sequencing sample was made of CD4+ T cells from PBMCs.

CDR3 in DNA: TGTGCCAGCAGCCTTAGCGGAAGCTCCTACAATGAGCAGTTCTTC. The encoded protein is CASSLSGSSYNEQFF. J is TRBJ2-1 and V is TRBV5-4, with D perhaps TRBD2 (6 bases). V lost 4 bases to trimming and J lost 0 bases, with 11 bases between them. The length of the CDR3 is 15 residues. Germline V gene data show CDR1 as SGHNT and CDR2 as YYREEE (reference sequence). The variable domain in full, completed from reference TRBV5-4 and TRBJ2-1, reads ETGVTQSPTHLIKTRGQQVTLRCSSQSGHNTVSWYQQALGQGPQFIFQYYREEENGRGNFPPRFSGLQFPNYSSELNVNALELDDSALYLCASSLSGSSYNEQFFGPGTRLTVL.